This T cell receptor beta chain was sequenced for a study of T cell changes during pregnancy in multiple sclerosis. Measured with immunoSEQ multiplex PCR; TCRdb has only the in-frame clones, and not every one. Among 95,000 to 100,000 clones listed, around 92% were seen once. The trim removed 5 bases at V and 4 bases at J, leaving 12 bases unmatched. Germline CDR1 and CDR2: SQVTM and ANQGSEA. The CDR3 is made up of 16 amino acids. The rearrangement uses TRBV29-1 and TRBJ2-4; 9 bases fit TRBD1. This TCR derives from a female donor with multiple sclerosis, enrolled in a pregnancy study. The source material was peripheral blood, sampled in the second trimester of pregnancy. As DNA, the CDR3 is TGCAGCGTTCAACTACCGGGACAGGGCACAAAAAACATTCAGTACTTC. Translated, it gives CSVQLPGQGTKNIQYF.